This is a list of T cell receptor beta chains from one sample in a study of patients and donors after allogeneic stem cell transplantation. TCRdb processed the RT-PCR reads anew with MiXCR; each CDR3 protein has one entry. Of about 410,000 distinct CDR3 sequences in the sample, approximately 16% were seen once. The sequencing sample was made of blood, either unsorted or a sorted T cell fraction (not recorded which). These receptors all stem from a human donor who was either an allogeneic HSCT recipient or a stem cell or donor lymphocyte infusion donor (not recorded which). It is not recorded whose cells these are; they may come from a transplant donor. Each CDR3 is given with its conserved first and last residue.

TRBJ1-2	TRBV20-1	CSARVMGAGSGYTF
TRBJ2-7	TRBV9	CASSGTSGGASPSYEQYF
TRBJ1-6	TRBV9	CASSVGQSGSPLHF
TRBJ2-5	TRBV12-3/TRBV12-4	CASSGQTSVETQYF
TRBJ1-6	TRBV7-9	CASSLALRRDSPLHF
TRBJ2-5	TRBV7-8	CASSLVGGAGETQYF
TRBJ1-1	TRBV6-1	CASSESAGRTEAFF
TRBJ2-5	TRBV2	CASSERVETQYF
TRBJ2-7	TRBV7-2	CASSYWRGAAYEQYF
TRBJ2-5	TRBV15	CATSRRQQETQYF
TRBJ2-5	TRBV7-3	CASSWEDRGLETQYF
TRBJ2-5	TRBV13	CASSLSISGVRETQYF
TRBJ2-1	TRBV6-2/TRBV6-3	CASSLRTSGDLDEQFF
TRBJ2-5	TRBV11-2	CASSLVGTGVQETQYF
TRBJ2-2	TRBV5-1	CASSTWGQKNTGELFF
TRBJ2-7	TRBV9	CASSEGFSYEQYF
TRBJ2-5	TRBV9	CASSVAGRTETQYF
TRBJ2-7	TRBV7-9	CASSFGSSGIPYEQYF